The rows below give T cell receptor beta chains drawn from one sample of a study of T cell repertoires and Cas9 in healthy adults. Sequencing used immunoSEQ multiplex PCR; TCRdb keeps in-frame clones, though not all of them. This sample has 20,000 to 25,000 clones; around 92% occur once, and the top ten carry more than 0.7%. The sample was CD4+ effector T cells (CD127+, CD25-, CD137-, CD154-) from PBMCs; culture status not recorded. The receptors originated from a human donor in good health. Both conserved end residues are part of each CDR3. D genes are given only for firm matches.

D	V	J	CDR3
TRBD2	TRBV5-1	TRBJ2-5	CASSPVPRTSQYQETQYF
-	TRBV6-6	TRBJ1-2	CASSYPGRDYGYTF
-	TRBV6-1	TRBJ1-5	CASSGDISQPQHF
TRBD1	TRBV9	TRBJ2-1	CASSEGQVSYNEQFF
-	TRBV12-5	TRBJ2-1	CASGLVGTTGSYNEQFF
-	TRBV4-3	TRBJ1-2	CASSQEQGVLYGYTF
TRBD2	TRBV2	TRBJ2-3	CASSGRTSGTDTQYF
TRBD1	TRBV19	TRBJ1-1	CASSESDRGNSEAFF
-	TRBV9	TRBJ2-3	CASSGLLGNTQYF
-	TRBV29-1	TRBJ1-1	CSVGADFGEAFF
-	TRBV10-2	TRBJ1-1	CASSETARPEAFF
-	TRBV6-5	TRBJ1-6	CASRYSQVDRPLHF
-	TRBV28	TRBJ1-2	CASSLRVLEGYTF
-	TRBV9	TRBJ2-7	CASSVVYHSYEQYF
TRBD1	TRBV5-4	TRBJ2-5	CASSSGTGGGRTQYF
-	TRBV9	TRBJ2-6	CASPGGHSNKVGPTPDF
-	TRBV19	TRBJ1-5	CASTGGGNARPQHF
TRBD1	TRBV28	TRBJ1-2	CASIQGAYGYTF
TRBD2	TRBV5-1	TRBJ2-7	CASSLLPSGTAYEQYF
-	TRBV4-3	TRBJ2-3	CASSQASPTAGSTDTQYF
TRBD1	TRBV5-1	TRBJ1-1	CASSLGQGEAFF
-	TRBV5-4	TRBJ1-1	CASSLALPGAWNTEAFF
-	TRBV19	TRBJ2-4	CASSIDPPGRILAKNIQYF